These 27 T cell receptor beta chains share one sample of origin, sequenced in a study of blood T cells in healthy people across ages. A sample-barcoded 5' primer and a J-beta primer mix were used in a second PCR of roughly 7 to 12 cycles. TCRdb re-called the 5' RACE reads through MiXCR, storing one row per CDR3 protein. The sample lists roughly 800,000 distinct CDR3 sequences, over 45% occurring once. Sequencing was performed on blood. Receptors were obtained from a man aged 25-40 years in good health.

This clonotype was found a few times. The chain links TRBV20-1 to TRBJ1-4; D call uncertain. The CDR3 contains 13 residues. V lost 1 base and J 3 bases, leaving 6 bases between the germline ends. CDR1 and CDR2 from the germline V gene are DFQATT and SNEGSKA (reference sequence). The CDR3 spells CSARGVANEKLFF. The CDR3, as DNA: TGCAGTGCTAGAGGGGTTGCTAATGAAAAACTGTTTTTT.

This clonotype was observed a handful of times. The chain recombines TRBV5-1 with TRBJ2-7; possible D gene TRBD2, 6 bases. Germline assignment: CDR1 SGHRS and CDR2 YFSETQ. This CDR3 is built from 14 residues. Between the trimmed V and J ends, which lost 4 bases and 3 bases, there was a span of 14 bases. The CDR3 region has the DNA TGCGCCAGCAGCGCGGGACTTGGGGTCTACGAGCAGTACTTC. Amino acids: CASSAGLGVYEQYF.

This chain connects TRBV9 to TRBJ2-4, with 7 bases identical to TRBD2. V was clipped by 0 bases and J by 13 bases; unmatched bases: 13. Germline V CDR1 and CDR2: SGDLS, YYNGEE. This CDR3 contains 15 residues. The CDR3 protein is CASSVAVGTNNEQYF. The CDR3 bases are TGTGCCAGCAGCGTAGCTGTAGGGACTAACAATGAGCAGTACTTC.

The CDR3: CASLRGQLAKNIQYF. CDR3 DNA sequence: TGTGCCAGCCTCAGGGGGCAGCTAGCCAAAAACATTCAGTACTTC. J is TRBJ2-4 and V is TRBV2, with 8 bases matching TRBD1. V shed 8 bases and J 0 bases; nucleotides not matched to a gene: 6. The germline V gene encodes CDR1 SNHLY and CDR2 FYNNEI. The CDR3 runs to 15 residues.

The CDR3: CATSDPRFGSYNEQFF. The CDR3 coding sequence is TGTGCCACCAGTGACCCGAGGTTTGGCTCCTACAATGAGCAGTTCTTC. This sequence joins TRBV24-1 and TRBJ2-1; D not certain. Germline V gene data show CDR1 as KGHDR and CDR2 as SFDVKD. The CDR3 covers 16 residues. V was cut by 4 bases and J by 0 bases, with 12 bases left in between.

V gene TRBV5-1 combines with J gene TRBJ1-2, with D tentatively TRBD1 (6 bases). Looked up from germline, CDR1 is SGHRS and CDR2 is YFSETQ. Deletions cut 4 bases from V and 8 bases from J, with 12 bases between. This CDR3 region has 12 residues. CDR3 in DNA: TGCGCCAGCAGCACAGGGAGTGGCGGCTACACCTTC. This translates into CASSTGSGGYTF. The full variable domain, rest sourced from reference TRBV5-1 and TRBJ1-2, is KAGVTQTPRYLIKTRGQQVTLSCSPISGHRSVSWYQQTPGQGLQFLFEYFSETQRNKGNFPGRFSGRQFSNSRSEMNVSTLELGDSALYLCASSTGSGGYTFGSGTRLTVV.

The chain combines TRBV4-2 with TRBJ2-7; 7 bases fit TRBD2. The germline V gene encodes CDR1 LGHNA and CDR2 YNFKEQ. Trimming took 2 bases from V and 4 from J; bases not matched to a gene: 8. The CDR3 contains 15 residues. The CDR3: CASSQRGTGGYEQYF. CDR3 bases: TGTGCCAGCAGCCAACGGGGCACGGGGGGATACGAGCAGTACTTC.

For this clonotype: The junction does not match germline at one end; this may be a read error. The J gene is TRBJ1-3, the V gene TRBV20-1; D unresolved. The CDR3 has 13 amino acids. Germline values: CDR1 DFQATT, CDR2 SNEGSKA (reference sequence). CDR3 sequence (DNA): TGCAGTGTGCAGGCGGGAGCTGGGAACACCATATATTTT. It codes for CSVQAGAGNTIYF.

The chain employs TRBV28 and TRBJ2-2, with 7 bases fitting TRBD2. Germline V lookup: CDR1 MDHEN, CDR2 SYDVKM. The V gene end was trimmed by 5 bases and the J gene end by 1 base; junction bases not matched to a gene: 4. This CDR3 has 15 amino acids. CDR3 sequence (DNA): TGTGCCAGCAGTGTACCTAGCGGGAACACCGGGGAGCTGTTTTTT. This translates into CASSVPSGNTGELFF.

This clonotype was found a few times. The V call is TRBV6-6, the J call TRBJ1-2, with 9 bases aligning to TRBD1. This CDR3 comprises 17 residues. Germline CDR1 reads MNHNY; CDR2 reads SVGAGI (reference sequence). V lost 10 bases to trimming and J lost 5 bases; unmatched junction nucleotides: 20. This chain's CDR3 is CATRGLDYRDREYGYTF. CDR3 DNA: TGTGCCACCCGTGGTCTTGATTACCGGGACAGGGAGTATGGCTACACCTTC.

The chain links TRBV6-1 to TRBJ2-3, with 13 bases identical to TRBD2. From germline, CDR1 is MNHNS and CDR2 SASEGT. This CDR3 has 14 residues. V lost 7 bases, J lost 9 bases, and 7 bases stayed unmatched. The CDR3 bases are TGTGCCAGCAACCCCGGGACTAGCGGGGAGACGCAGTATTTT. Its translation: CASNPGTSGETQYF.

The chain links TRBV20-1 to TRBJ2-5, with D possibly being TRBD1 (6 bases). The germline CDR1 and CDR2 sequences are DFQATT and SNEGSKA (reference sequence). V was clipped by 5 bases and J by 4 bases, with 17 bases between them. The CDR3 runs to 14 residues. This CDR3 reads CSALFGQWAETQYF. CDR3 nucleotide sequence: TGCAGTGCTCTCTTCGGACAGTGGGCAGAGACCCAGTACTTC.

This clonotype appeared a few times. This chain connects TRBV6-1 to TRBJ2-1; 8 bases fit TRBD2. Germline lookup yields CDR1 MNHNS and CDR2 SASEGT. J gave up 3 bases and V 4 bases, and 11 bases lay outside the gene matches. This CDR3 comprises 17 residues. This CDR3 is CASSALLGAGVYNEQFF. The CDR3 nucleotides read TGTGCCAGCAGTGCCTTGTTGGGAGCGGGGGTCTACAATGAGCAGTTCTTC.

The chain has TRBV29-1 and TRBJ1-1; D remains unclear. The CDR3 extends over 12 amino acids. The V and J ends lost 8 bases and 1 base respectively, with 11 bases between them. Germline values: CDR1 SQVTM, CDR2 ANQGSEA. The CDR3 loop is CSSGRQNTEAFF. The CDR3 DNA reads TGCAGCTCCGGACGGCAGAACACTGAAGCTTTCTTT.

The chain employs TRBV4-3 and TRBJ2-7, with D possibly being TRBD2 (7 bases). The germline V and J ends were trimmed by 0 bases and 5 bases, with 20 bases remaining between them. Germline loops: CDR1 LGHNA, CDR2 YSLEER. The CDR3 runs to 17 residues. CDR3 sequence (DNA): TGCGCCAGCAGCCAAGATTATAAGGGCCAGGGGAGGGACGAGCAGTACTTC. Protein: CASSQDYKGQGRDEQYF.

This clonotype was found many times. CDR3 residues: CASRSGVGRETQYF. As DNA, the CDR3 is TGTGCCAGCAGGTCCGGAGTGGGCCGAGAGACCCAGTACTTC. This sequence joins TRBV2 and TRBJ2-5; D is undetermined. CDR1 is SNHLY, CDR2 FYNNEI, per germline. The CDR3 covers 14 residues. The ends were cut back, 6 bases at V and 4 bases at J, with 15 bases in the middle.

This chain links TRBV28 with TRBJ2-5; D possibly corresponds to TRBD2 (7 bases). The DNA end is more similar to TRBJ2-7, so the J call may be wrong. The V gene's germline CDR1 is MDHEN and CDR2 SYDVKM. This CDR3 spans 14 amino acids. As DNA, the CDR3 is TGTGCCAGCGGGGGGGGCGGGAGCTCCTACGAGCAGTACTTC. Residues: CASGGGGSSYEQYF.

The CDR3 nucleotides read TGTGCCAGCAGCCCTGAGTTTTTTCAGTTCTTC. Protein: CASSPEFFQFF. The V gene is TRBV7-8, the J gene TRBJ2-1; D remains ambiguous. This CDR3 is 11 amino acids long. CDR1 and CDR2 from the germline V gene are SGHVS and FQNEAQ. V was clipped by 5 bases and J by 13 bases, with 12 bases between them.

This chain links TRBV7-2 with TRBJ2-3; D is possibly TRBD2 (5 bases). Trimming took off 3 bases at V and 14 bases at J, with 12 bases between the two ends. CDR3 length equals 11 residues. Germline lookup yields CDR1 SGHTA and CDR2 FQGNSA. The CDR3 protein is CASSFVGLTYF. CDR3 nucleotide sequence: TGTGCCAGCAGCTTCGTTGGACTGACGTATTTT.

This clonotype was seen a few times. V gene TRBV11-2 combines with J gene TRBJ2-1, with D uncertain. CDR1 and CDR2 (germline): SGHAT, FQNNGV. This CDR3 comprises 14 residues. V gave up 2 bases and J gave up 9 bases, with 14 bases separating them. CDR3 in amino acids: CASSLHDQVSEQFF. The CDR3, as DNA: TGTGCCAGCAGCTTACATGACCAGGTTTCTGAGCAGTTCTTC. Together with reference TRBV11-2 and TRBJ2-1, the CDR3 gives the full variable domain: EAGVAQSPRYKIIEKRQSVAFWCNPISGHATLYWYQQILGQGPKLLIQFQNNGVVDDSQLPKDRFSAERLKGVDSTLKIQPAKLEDSAVYLCASSLHDQVSEQFFGPGTRLTVL.

This clonotype was observed once. This chain uses TRBV20-1 with TRBJ2-7; 7 positions match TRBD2. Germline V gene sequence: CDR1 DFQATT, CDR2 SNEGSKA (reference sequence). V was pared by 1 base and J by 4 bases, with 7 bases of the junction left unmatched. This CDR3 region has 14 residues. As DNA, the CDR3 is TGCAGTGCTAGAGCTGGAGCGGGAATATACGAGCAGTACTTC. This encodes CSARAGAGIYEQYF.

This clonotype was counted a few times. The chain uses TRBV28 and TRBJ2-7; D may be TRBD2 (7 bases). This CDR3 contains 14 residues. V was clipped by 3 bases and J by 6 bases, with 15 bases between them. Germline-derived CDR1 and CDR2 are MDHEN and SYDVKM. CDR3 region: CASSFPAGAGEQYF. The DNA of the CDR3 is TGTGCCAGCAGTTTCCCGGCGGGGGCTGGCGAGCAGTACTTC. The complete variable domain, with remaining parts taken from reference TRBV28 and TRBJ2-7, reads DVKVTQSSRYLVKRTGEKVFLECVQDMDHENMFWYRQDPGLGLRLIYFSYDVKMKEKGDIPEGYSVSREKKERFSLILESASTNQTSMYLCASSFPAGAGEQYFGPGTRLTVT.

The chain carries TRBV29-1 and TRBJ1-2; D is undetermined. This CDR3 has 12 residues. V shed 3 bases and J shed 7 bases, with 12 bases lying between them. The V gene's germline CDR1 is SQVTM and CDR2 ANQGSEA. CDR3 sequence (DNA): TGCAGCGTTGAGGGAGGGTTTGGTGGCTACACCTTC. This gives the protein CSVEGGFGGYTF.

This clonotype has a handful of counts. This chain joins TRBV29-1 and TRBJ2-3, with D perhaps TRBD1 (5 bases). V was shortened by 5 bases and J by 6 bases, with 24 bases between the two germline ends. The germline V gene encodes CDR1 SQVTM and CDR2 ANQGSEA. This CDR3 region has 16 residues. The CDR3 DNA reads as TGCAGCGTTAGGAGACAGACTGGAAGTAGTTCGGATACGCAGTATTTT. As protein: CSVRRQTGSSSDTQYF.

This clonotype has only a few counts. The chain uses TRBV28 and TRBJ2-7; TRBD2 agrees at 9 bases. V lost 5 bases and J lost 0; bases outside the gene matches: 20. This CDR3 region has 20 residues. Germline V gives CDR1 MDHEN, CDR2 SYDVKM. The CDR3 is CASSHLAFGTSRLGSYEQYF. The CDR3 DNA reads TGTGCCAGCAGTCATCTCGCGTTCGGGACTAGCAGGTTAGGCTCCTACGAGCAGTACTTC.

This clonotype was picked up one time. V and J are TRBV5-1 and TRBJ2-4; D is unclear. Germline CDR1 is SGHRS and CDR2 is YFSETQ. Trimming removed 2 bases at V and 13 bases at J, with 16 bases between. This CDR3 comprises 13 residues. Written as DNA, the CDR3 is TGCGCCAGCAGCTTCGACCAAGGACGAATCCAGTACTTC. Its protein is CASSFDQGRIQYF.

This clonotype has more than one count but fewer than ten. V gene TRBV20-1 combines with J gene TRBJ1-2; TRBD1 is a possible D gene (5 bases). Germline lookup yields CDR1 DFQATT and CDR2 SNEGSKA (reference sequence). The CDR3 extends over 13 amino acids. Trimming stripped 0 bases from V and 8 bases from J, with 13 bases between. CDR3 amino acids: CSARDFRGVGYTF. The CDR3 nucleotides read TGCAGTGCTAGAGATTTCCGAGGGGTCGGCTACACCTTC.